This TCR beta chain was found in a study of cytomegalovirus exposure and HLA in healthy donors. Study-wide context: In terms of ancestry, the Caucasian-associated cluster contained 75% to 85% of the roughly 400 genotyped donors.

Vbeta (60) and Jbeta (13) primers were used in the PCR. Some clones are missing from TCRdb's copy, which holds only in-frame ones; the method was immunoSEQ multiplex PCR. The repertoire holds approximately 150,000 clones, with over 75% as singletons. Worth noting for this clone: The antigen is undetermined.

Study results and caveats: Prior analysis indicated that the majority of TCR beta V segments exhibited productivity approximately 90% or approximately 30% of the time. Among TCR beta chains of equal frequency, HLA-associated ones were more clonally expanded in a later analysis.

The trim removed 0 bases at V and 3 bases at J, leaving 3 bases unmatched. Germline V gene sequence: CDR1 LGHNA, CDR2 YSLEER. The CDR3 totals 15 residues. The TCR was taken from a woman aged 30 to 39 in good health and CMV-seronegative. The specimen was PBMCs. The V call is TRBV4-3, the J call TRBJ2-3; 7 bases are a match to TRBD1. CDR3 in DNA: TGCGCCAGCAGCCAAGAGGGCAGGGGGACAGATACGCAGTATTTT. As protein: CASSQEGRGTDTQYF.